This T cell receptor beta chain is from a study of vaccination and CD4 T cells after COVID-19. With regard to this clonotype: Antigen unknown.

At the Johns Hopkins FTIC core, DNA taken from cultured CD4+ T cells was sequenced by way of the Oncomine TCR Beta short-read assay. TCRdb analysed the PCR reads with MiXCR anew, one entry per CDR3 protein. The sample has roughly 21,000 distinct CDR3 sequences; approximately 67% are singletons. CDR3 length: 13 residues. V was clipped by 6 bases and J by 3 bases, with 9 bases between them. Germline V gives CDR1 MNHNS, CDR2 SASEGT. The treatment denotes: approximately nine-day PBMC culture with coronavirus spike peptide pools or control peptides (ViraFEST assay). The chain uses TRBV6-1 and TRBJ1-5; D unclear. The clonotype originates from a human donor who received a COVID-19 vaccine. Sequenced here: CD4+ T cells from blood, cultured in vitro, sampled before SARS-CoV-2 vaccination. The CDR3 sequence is CASRLDNNQPQHF. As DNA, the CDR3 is TGTGCCAGCAGACTAGACAACAATCAGCCCCAGCATTTT.